Listed below are T cell receptor beta chains from one sample, sequenced in a study of glioma-infiltrating T cells. TCRdb passed the multiplex PCR reads through MiXCR, listing each CDR3 protein once. The sample has 100,000 to 150,000 distinct CDR3 sequences, 20% to 25% seen once; the top ten hold roughly 15%. Input material: glioma tissue, nonneoplastic brain tissue, or PBMCs (not recorded which). The receptors stem from a human donor with low-grade glioma or glioblastoma, undergoing nonglioma brain surgery, or in good health (not recorded which). The CDR3 runs from the conserved cysteine through the conserved F or W. The order of the fields is J gene, clone size, V gene, D gene, CDR3 DNA, CDR3 protein. The D gene is left open where the match is weak. Clone size is given for some rows only: seen once, a few or many times, or a class if the clone is expanded.

j_call: TRBJ2-3
clone_size: many
v_call: TRBV15
d_call: TRBD1
cdr3_nt: TGTGCCACCAGCAGAGAGACAGGGCTTGATACGCAGTATTTT
cdr3_aa: CATSRETGLDTQYF

j_call: TRBJ2-7
clone_size: many
v_call: TRBV18
d_call: NA
cdr3_nt: TGTGCCAGCTCACCGAACCAGGGGACCATGGGGGAGCAGTACTTC
cdr3_aa: CASSPNQGTMGEQYF

j_call: TRBJ2-1
clone_size: many
v_call: TRBV4-3
d_call: TRBD2
cdr3_nt: TGCGCCAGCAGCCAAGATCCAGCGGGGTACTACAATGAGCAGTTCTTC
cdr3_aa: CASSQDPAGYYNEQFF

j_call: TRBJ2-3
clone_size: NA
v_call: TRBV20-1
d_call: TRBD2
cdr3_nt: TGCAGTGCTTGGCGTAGCGGGAGGGACCGAGATACGCGGTATTTT
cdr3_aa: CSAWRSGRDRDTRYF

j_call: TRBJ1-2
clone_size: many
v_call: TRBV6-6
d_call: NA
cdr3_nt: TGTGCCAGCAGTTACGGATATGGCTACACCTTC
cdr3_aa: CASSYGYGYTF

j_call: TRBJ1-1
clone_size: NA
v_call: TRBV5-8
d_call: NA
cdr3_nt: TGTGCCAGCAGCTTTAACAAGAACACTGAAGCTTTCTTT
cdr3_aa: CASSFNKNTEAFF

j_call: TRBJ2-1
clone_size: NA
v_call: TRBV27
d_call: NA
cdr3_nt: TGTGCCAGCAGTTTATCTTGGTCCTACAATGAGCAGTTCTTC
cdr3_aa: CASSLSWSYNEQFF

j_call: TRBJ2-3
clone_size: many
v_call: TRBV27
d_call: NA
cdr3_nt: TGTGCCAGCAGTTTATCAGGGGGGAGGGTCCTCACAGATACGCAGTATTTT
cdr3_aa: CASSLSGGRVLTDTQYF

j_call: TRBJ2-4
clone_size: few
v_call: TRBV2
d_call: NA
cdr3_nt: TGTGCCAGCAGTGAATGGGTGGGGTTGGCCAAAAACATTCAGTACTTC
cdr3_aa: CASSEWVGLAKNIQYF

j_call: TRBJ1-2
clone_size: few
v_call: TRBV7-2
d_call: NA
cdr3_nt: TGTGCCAGCAGCTTAGCGGGGGACTACTATGGCTACACCTTC
cdr3_aa: CASSLAGDYYGYTF

j_call: TRBJ1-5
clone_size: many
v_call: TRBV20-1
d_call: TRBD1
cdr3_nt: TGCAGTGCCACTAAAACAGGGGCGTGGAATCAGCCCCAGCATTTT
cdr3_aa: CSATKTGAWNQPQHF

j_call: TRBJ2-1
clone_size: few
v_call: TRBV7-4
d_call: NA
cdr3_nt: TGTGCCAGCAGCGGACTTGCCCCCCGCCCACACAATGAGCAGTTCTTC
cdr3_aa: CASSGLAPRPHNEQFF

j_call: TRBJ1-5
clone_size: few
v_call: TRBV19
d_call: TRBD1
cdr3_nt: TGTGCCAGTAGCCCGGACAGGGACTTCCAGCCCCAGCATTTT
cdr3_aa: CASSPDRDFQPQHF

j_call: TRBJ2-2
clone_size: many
v_call: TRBV7-2
d_call: NA
cdr3_nt: TGTGCCAGCAGCTTAGGCGACTACCCACCAACCGGGGAGCTGTTTTTT
cdr3_aa: CASSLGDYPPTGELFF

j_call: TRBJ2-5
clone_size: few
v_call: TRBV19
d_call: TRBD2
cdr3_nt: TGTGCCAGTAGTGTCGGGACTAGGTCGAAAGAGACCCAGTACTTC
cdr3_aa: CASSVGTRSKETQYF

j_call: TRBJ2-7
clone_size: NA
v_call: TRBV6-5
d_call: NA
cdr3_nt: TGTACCAGCAGTTACTGGCCTGCAGGTCAGGACGAGCAGTACTTC
cdr3_aa: CTSSYWPAGQDEQYF

j_call: TRBJ1-1
clone_size: few
v_call: TRBV7-3
d_call: TRBD1
cdr3_nt: TGTGCCAGCAGCGCGGGACAGTCGAACACTGAAGCTTTCTTT
cdr3_aa: CASSAGQSNTEAFF

j_call: TRBJ2-7
clone_size: many
v_call: TRBV6-1
d_call: TRBD2
cdr3_nt: TGTGCCAGCAGCGCCGGGACTAGCGGATTCTACGAGCAGTACTTC
cdr3_aa: CASSAGTSGFYEQYF

j_call: TRBJ2-7
clone_size: many
v_call: TRBV12-3/TRBV12-4
d_call: NA
cdr3_nt: TGTGCCAGCAGTTTTAACGGGTTCTCCTACGAGCAGTACTTC
cdr3_aa: CASSFNGFSYEQYF

j_call: TRBJ2-7
clone_size: once
v_call: TRBV20-1
d_call: TRBD2
cdr3_nt: TGCAGTGCTATGGGACTAGGAATTATCACCTACAACGAGCAGTACTTC
cdr3_aa: CSAMGLGIITYNEQYF

j_call: TRBJ1-2
clone_size: NA
v_call: TRBV19
d_call: NA
cdr3_nt: TGTGCCACCGGACAGACTAACTATGGCTACACCTTC
cdr3_aa: CATGQTNYGYTF

j_call: TRBJ2-7
clone_size: many
v_call: TRBV28
d_call: NA
cdr3_nt: TGTGCCAGCATTCGGAACAGGGCAGGCGAGCAGTACTTC
cdr3_aa: CASIRNRAGEQYF

j_call: TRBJ2-1
clone_size: few
v_call: TRBV10-3
d_call: TRBD1
cdr3_nt: TGTGCCATCAGGGAGCAAGCTCGACAGGGTGAGCAGTTCTTC
cdr3_aa: CAIREQARQGEQFF

j_call: TRBJ1-5
clone_size: NA
v_call: TRBV7-2
d_call: TRBD1
cdr3_nt: TGTGCCAGCAGCTTCTGGGGACAGGGTCACCAGCCCCAGCATTTT
cdr3_aa: CASSFWGQGHQPQHF

j_call: TRBJ2-7
clone_size: many
v_call: TRBV27
d_call: NA
cdr3_nt: TGTGCCAGCAGTTGGGGTCCTAGGTACGAGCAGTACTTC
cdr3_aa: CASSWGPRYEQYF

j_call: TRBJ2-7
clone_size: NA
v_call: TRBV2
d_call: NA
cdr3_nt: TGTACCAGCAGCCCTAGCAGGGTCCTGGAGTACTTC
cdr3_aa: CTSSPSRVLEYF

j_call: TRBJ2-1
clone_size: many
v_call: TRBV6-2/TRBV6-3
d_call: TRBD1
cdr3_nt: TGTGCCAGCAGTTACGAAACAGGACAGGGGGCTAGCTACAATGAGCAGTTCTTC
cdr3_aa: CASSYETGQGASYNEQFF

j_call: TRBJ2-1
clone_size: few
v_call: TRBV5-6
d_call: NA
cdr3_nt: TGTGCCAGCAGCTTGGTCAGGGCGGATGAGCAGTTCTTC
cdr3_aa: CASSLVRADEQFF

j_call: TRBJ2-3
clone_size: NA
v_call: TRBV5-4
d_call: TRBD1
cdr3_nt: TGTGCCAGCAGGATGGACAGGGGAACAGATACGCAGTATTTT
cdr3_aa: CASRMDRGTDTQYF

j_call: TRBJ2-5
clone_size: many
v_call: TRBV6-1
d_call: TRBD1
cdr3_nt: TGTGCCAGCACTCCGGGACAGGCTTTTCAAGAGACCCAGTACTTC
cdr3_aa: CASTPGQAFQETQYF

j_call: TRBJ2-1
clone_size: many
v_call: TRBV10-3
d_call: NA
cdr3_nt: TGTGCCATCAGTGAGCCCGTACGTGCCAATGAGCAGTTCTTC
cdr3_aa: CAISEPVRANEQFF

j_call: TRBJ2-1
clone_size: many
v_call: TRBV4-3
d_call: TRBD2
cdr3_nt: TGCGCCAGCAGCCAAGCGCGGGAGAGGAATGAGCAGTTCTTC
cdr3_aa: CASSQARERNEQFF

j_call: TRBJ1-1
clone_size: few
v_call: TRBV19
d_call: TRBD1
cdr3_nt: TGTGCCAGTAGTAAGACAGGGGAATATTTCGCTGAAGCTTTCTTT
cdr3_aa: CASSKTGEYFAEAFF

j_call: TRBJ2-1
clone_size: many
v_call: TRBV6-4
d_call: TRBD1
cdr3_nt: TGTGCCAGCAGCAGACAGGGGGCGGATGTGAATGAGCAGTTCTTC
cdr3_aa: CASSRQGADVNEQFF

j_call: TRBJ1-4
clone_size: few
v_call: TRBV10-3
d_call: TRBD1
cdr3_nt: TGTGCCATCAATTCCGGACAGGATAATGAAAAACTGTTTTTT
cdr3_aa: CAINSGQDNEKLFF

j_call: TRBJ2-3
clone_size: many
v_call: TRBV7-2
d_call: TRBD2
cdr3_nt: TGTGCCAGCAGCACCCCGACCGGGACTACCCCTAGCACAGATACGCAGTATTTT
cdr3_aa: CASSTPTGTTPSTDTQYF

j_call: TRBJ2-1
clone_size: many
v_call: TRBV20-1
d_call: TRBD2
cdr3_nt: TGCAGTGCCCCGTCCGGGAGGAATGAGCAGTTCTTC
cdr3_aa: CSAPSGRNEQFF

j_call: TRBJ2-5
clone_size: many
v_call: TRBV28
d_call: TRBD2
cdr3_nt: TGTGCCAGCAGTTCGGGGGGAAAGTACCAAGAGACCCAGTACTTC
cdr3_aa: CASSSGGKYQETQYF

j_call: TRBJ2-1
clone_size: many
v_call: TRBV7-9
d_call: TRBD1
cdr3_nt: TGTGCCAGCAGAGTATACAGGGGAAGTTCCTACAATGAGCAGTTCTTC
cdr3_aa: CASRVYRGSSYNEQFF

j_call: TRBJ2-3
clone_size: many
v_call: TRBV7-2
d_call: TRBD1
cdr3_nt: TGTGCCAGCAGCGTACAGGGGTTCCTCTCCGATACGCAGTATTTT
cdr3_aa: CASSVQGFLSDTQYF

j_call: TRBJ1-1
clone_size: many
v_call: TRBV6-1
d_call: NA
cdr3_nt: TGTGCCAGCAGCTCAGCAGGGGAGAACACTGAAGCTTTCTTT
cdr3_aa: CASSSAGENTEAFF

j_call: TRBJ2-7
clone_size: few
v_call: TRBV5-5
d_call: NA
cdr3_nt: TGTGCCAGCAGCGAGAGTCTTATTTTGTCGACATACGAGCAGTACTTC
cdr3_aa: CASSESLILSTYEQYF

j_call: TRBJ2-7
clone_size: many
v_call: TRBV20-1
d_call: TRBD1
cdr3_nt: TGCAGTGCAGCCAGGGACAGAAACTACGAGCAGTACTTC
cdr3_aa: CSAARDRNYEQYF

j_call: TRBJ2-4
clone_size: many
v_call: TRBV6-1
d_call: TRBD1
cdr3_nt: TGTGCCAGCAGTTTGGGGACAGGGGGTTTAGCCAAAAACATTCAGTACTTC
cdr3_aa: CASSLGTGGLAKNIQYF

j_call: TRBJ2-2
clone_size: few
v_call: TRBV29-1
d_call: TRBD2
cdr3_nt: TGCAGCGTTGGGTCTAGCGGAACGCGAACCGGGGAGCTGTTTTTT
cdr3_aa: CSVGSSGTRTGELFF

j_call: TRBJ2-1
clone_size: NA
v_call: TRBV7-2
d_call: NA
cdr3_nt: TGTGCCAGCAGCTTAATGTTTCGGAGCTCCTACAATGAGCAGTTCTTC
cdr3_aa: CASSLMFRSSYNEQFF

j_call: TRBJ1-3
clone_size: NA
v_call: TRBV25-1
d_call: NA
cdr3_nt: TGTGCCAGCAGTGAGCTTGGACAGAGTAGCGGAAACACCATATATTTT
cdr3_aa: CASSELGQSSGNTIYF

j_call: TRBJ2-1
clone_size: NA
v_call: TRBV20-1
d_call: NA
cdr3_nt: TGCAGTGCTACCCCTATAGCAAGGGGGGGCCACAATGAGCAGTTCTTC
cdr3_aa: CSATPIARGGHNEQFF

j_call: TRBJ2-1
clone_size: many
v_call: TRBV7-2
d_call: TRBD2
cdr3_nt: TGTGCCAGCAGCGCCCGACCCTGGACTAGCGGGAGTCACAATGAGCAGTTCTTC
cdr3_aa: CASSARPWTSGSHNEQFF

j_call: TRBJ1-1
clone_size: many
v_call: TRBV20-1
d_call: NA
cdr3_nt: TGCAGTGCTAGAACCGAGAGCGGTACCGAAGCTTTCTTT
cdr3_aa: CSARTESGTEAFF

j_call: TRBJ2-1
clone_size: many
v_call: TRBV2
d_call: TRBD2
cdr3_nt: TGTGCCAGTATAGCGGGAGAGGGCAACAATGAGCAGTTCTTC
cdr3_aa: CASIAGEGNNEQFF

j_call: TRBJ2-7
clone_size: NA
v_call: TRBV5-4
d_call: NA
cdr3_nt: TGTGCCAGCAGCTTGATGACGGACCCGGCAGAGCAGTACTTC
cdr3_aa: CASSLMTDPAEQYF

j_call: TRBJ2-7
clone_size: many
v_call: TRBV19
d_call: TRBD1
cdr3_nt: TGTGCCAGTAGTATCTCCCCCAGGGGGCTGACCTACGAGCAGTACTTC
cdr3_aa: CASSISPRGLTYEQYF

j_call: TRBJ2-7
clone_size: many
v_call: TRBV19
d_call: NA
cdr3_nt: TGTGCCAGTAGTGGATCACCATACGAGCAGTACTTC
cdr3_aa: CASSGSPYEQYF

j_call: TRBJ2-5
clone_size: many
v_call: TRBV28
d_call: NA
cdr3_nt: TGTGCCAGCAGCCCAGTCTTTCGGAGGGGCAAAGAGACCCAGTACTTC
cdr3_aa: CASSPVFRRGKETQYF

j_call: TRBJ2-3
clone_size: few
v_call: TRBV12-3/TRBV12-4
d_call: TRBD2
cdr3_nt: TGTGCCAGCAGTTTAGGCGGGAGTATTGATACGCAGTATTTT
cdr3_aa: CASSLGGSIDTQYF

j_call: TRBJ2-3
clone_size: NA
v_call: TRBV7-7
d_call: TRBD2
cdr3_nt: TGTGCCAGCAGCTTAGCGCTCCGGGGGGTAGATAAGCAGTATTTT
cdr3_aa: CASSLALRGVDKQYF